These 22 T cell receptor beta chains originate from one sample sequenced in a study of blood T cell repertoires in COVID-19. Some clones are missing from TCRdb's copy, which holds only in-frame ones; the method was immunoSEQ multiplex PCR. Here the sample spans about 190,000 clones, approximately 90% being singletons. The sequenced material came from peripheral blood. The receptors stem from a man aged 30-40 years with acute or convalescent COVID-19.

The CDR3 DNA is TGTGCCAGCAGATCACTAGCGGTCCCCTACAATGAGCAGTTCTTC. It specifies CASRSLAVPYNEQFF. This chain connects TRBV11-2 to TRBJ2-1; 8 positions match TRBD2. J gave up 2 bases and V 6 bases, and 6 bases lay outside the gene matches. The V gene's germline CDR1 is SGHAT and CDR2 FQNNGV. CDR3 length equals 15 residues.

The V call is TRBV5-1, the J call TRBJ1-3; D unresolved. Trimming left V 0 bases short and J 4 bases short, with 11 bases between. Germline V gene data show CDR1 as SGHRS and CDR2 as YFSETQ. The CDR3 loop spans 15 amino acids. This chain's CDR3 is CASSLVEGTGNTIYF. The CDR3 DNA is TGCGCCAGCAGCTTGGTTGAGGGTACCGGAAACACCATATATTTT. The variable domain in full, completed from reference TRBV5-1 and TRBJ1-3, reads KAGVTQTPRYLIKTRGQQVTLSCSPISGHRSVSWYQQTPGQGLQFLFEYFSETQRNKGNFPGRFSGRQFSNSRSEMNVSTLELGDSALYLCASSLVEGTGNTIYFGEGSWLTVV.

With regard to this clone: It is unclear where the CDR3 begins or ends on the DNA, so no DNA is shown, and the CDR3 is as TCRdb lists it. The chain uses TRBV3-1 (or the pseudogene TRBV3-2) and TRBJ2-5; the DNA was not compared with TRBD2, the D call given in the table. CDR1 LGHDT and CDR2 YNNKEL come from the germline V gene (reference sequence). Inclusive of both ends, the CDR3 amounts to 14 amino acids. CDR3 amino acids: CASSSSGVRETQYF.

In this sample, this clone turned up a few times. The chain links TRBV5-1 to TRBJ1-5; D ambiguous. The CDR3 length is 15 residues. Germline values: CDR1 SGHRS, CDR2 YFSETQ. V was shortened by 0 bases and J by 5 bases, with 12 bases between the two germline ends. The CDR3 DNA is TGCGCCAGCAGCTTGGGGGCTTCGATGGATCAGCCCCAGCATTTT. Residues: CASSLGASMDQPQHF.

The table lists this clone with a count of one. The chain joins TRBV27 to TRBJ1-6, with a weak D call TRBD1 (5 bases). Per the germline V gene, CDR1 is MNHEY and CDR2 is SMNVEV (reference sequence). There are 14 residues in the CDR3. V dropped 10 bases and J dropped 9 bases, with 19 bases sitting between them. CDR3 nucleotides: TGTGCCACCCAAGCCAGGACAAACGTTTCACCCCTCCACTTT. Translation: CATQARTNVSPLHF.

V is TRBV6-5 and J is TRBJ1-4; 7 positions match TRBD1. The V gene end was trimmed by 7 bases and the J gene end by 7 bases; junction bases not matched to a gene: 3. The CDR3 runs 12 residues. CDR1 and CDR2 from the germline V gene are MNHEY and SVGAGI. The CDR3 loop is CASTGTAEKLFF. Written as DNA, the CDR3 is TGTGCCAGCACTGGGACAGCTGAAAAACTGTTTTTT.

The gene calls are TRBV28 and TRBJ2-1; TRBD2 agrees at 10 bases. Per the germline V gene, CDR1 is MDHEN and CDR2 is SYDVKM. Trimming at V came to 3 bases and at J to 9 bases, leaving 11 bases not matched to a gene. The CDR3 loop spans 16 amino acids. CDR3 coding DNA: TGTGCCAGCAGTTTCAGTAGGACTAGCGGAGGGGGTGAGCAGTTCTTC. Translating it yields CASSFSRTSGGGEQFF. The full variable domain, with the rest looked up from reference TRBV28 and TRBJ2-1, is DVKVTQSSRYLVKRTGEKVFLECVQDMDHENMFWYRQDPGLGLRLIYFSYDVKMKEKGDIPEGYSVSREKKERFSLILESASTNQTSMYLCASSFSRTSGGGEQFFGPGTRLTVL.

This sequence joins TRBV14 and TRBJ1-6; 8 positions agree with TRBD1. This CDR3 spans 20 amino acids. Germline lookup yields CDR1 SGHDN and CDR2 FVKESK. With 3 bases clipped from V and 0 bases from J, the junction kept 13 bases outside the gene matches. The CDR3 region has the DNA TGTGCCAGCAGCCACCTATCCAAGGACAGGGCGATCTCCTATAATTCACCCCTCCACTTT. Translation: CASSHLSKDRAISYNSPLHF.

CDR3 sequence: CAISGTGFGHEQYF. The CDR3 DNA sequence: TGTGCCATCAGTGGGACAGGGTTCGGCCACGAGCAGTACTTC. The gene calls are TRBV10-3 and TRBJ2-7, with 8 nucleotides matching TRBD1. With 4 bases clipped from V and 5 bases from J, the junction kept 7 bases outside the gene matches. Germline CDR1 is ENHRY and CDR2 is SYGVKD. This CDR3 has 14 amino acids.

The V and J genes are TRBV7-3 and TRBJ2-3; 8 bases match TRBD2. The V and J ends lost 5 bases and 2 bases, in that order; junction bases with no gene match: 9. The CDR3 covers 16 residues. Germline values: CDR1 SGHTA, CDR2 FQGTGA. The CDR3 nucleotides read TGTGCCAGCAGCCCGATAGCGGGGTCACCCACAGATACGCAGTATTTT. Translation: CASSPIAGSPTDTQYF.

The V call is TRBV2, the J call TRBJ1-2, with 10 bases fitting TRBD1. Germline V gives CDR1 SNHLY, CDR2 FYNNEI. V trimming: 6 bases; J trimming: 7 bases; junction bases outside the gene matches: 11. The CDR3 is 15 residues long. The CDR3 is CASSPPGQGRGGYTF. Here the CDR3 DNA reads TGTGCCAGCAGCCCACCGGGACAGGGGCGTGGTGGCTACACCTTC.

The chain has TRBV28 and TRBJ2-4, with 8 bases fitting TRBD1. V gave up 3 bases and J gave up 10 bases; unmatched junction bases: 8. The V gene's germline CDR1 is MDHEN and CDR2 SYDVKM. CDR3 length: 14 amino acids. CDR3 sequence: CASSLGTGGRIQYF. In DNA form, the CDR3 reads TGTGCCAGCAGTTTGGGGACAGGCGGGCGGATTCAGTACTTC.

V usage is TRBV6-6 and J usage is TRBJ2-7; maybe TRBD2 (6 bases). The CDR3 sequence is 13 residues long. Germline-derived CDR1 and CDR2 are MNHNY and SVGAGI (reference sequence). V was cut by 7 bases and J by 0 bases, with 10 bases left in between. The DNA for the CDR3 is TGTGCCAGCACCAAGACTAGCTCCTACGAGCAGTACTTC. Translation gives CASTKTSSYEQYF.

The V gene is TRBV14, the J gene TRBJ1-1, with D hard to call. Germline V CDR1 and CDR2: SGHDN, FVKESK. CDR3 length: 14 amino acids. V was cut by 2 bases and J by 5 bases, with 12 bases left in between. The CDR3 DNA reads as TGTGCCAGCAGCCAACAGGCAGATGTGACTGAAGCTTTCTTT. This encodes CASSQQADVTEAFF.

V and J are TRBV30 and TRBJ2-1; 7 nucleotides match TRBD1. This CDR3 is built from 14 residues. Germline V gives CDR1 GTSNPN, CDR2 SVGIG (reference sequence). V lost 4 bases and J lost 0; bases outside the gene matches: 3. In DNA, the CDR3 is TGTGCCTGGATGGGGGACAGCTCCTACAATGAGCAGTTCTTC. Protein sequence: CAWMGDSSYNEQFF.

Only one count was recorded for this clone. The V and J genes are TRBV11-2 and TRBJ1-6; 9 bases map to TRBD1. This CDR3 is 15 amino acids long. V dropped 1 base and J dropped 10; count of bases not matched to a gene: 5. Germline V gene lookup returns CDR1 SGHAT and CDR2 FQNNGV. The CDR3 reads CASSLGGTGLSPLHF. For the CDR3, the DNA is TGTGCCAGCAGCTTAGGTGGGACAGGGTTGTCACCCCTCCACTTT.

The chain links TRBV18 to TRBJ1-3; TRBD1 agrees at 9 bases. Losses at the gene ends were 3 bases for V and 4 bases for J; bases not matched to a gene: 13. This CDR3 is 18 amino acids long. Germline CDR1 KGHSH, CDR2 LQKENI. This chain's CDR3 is CASSPYLTGQGTGNTIYF. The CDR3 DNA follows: TGTGCCAGCTCACCCTATCTCACGGGACAGGGAACCGGAAACACCATATATTTT. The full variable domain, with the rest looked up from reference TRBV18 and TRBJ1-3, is NAGVMQNPRHLVRRRGQEARLRCSPMKGHSHVYWYRQLPEEGLKFMVYLQKENIIDESGMPKERFSAEFPKEGPSILRIQQVVRGDSAAYFCASSPYLTGQGTGNTIYFGEGSWLTVV.

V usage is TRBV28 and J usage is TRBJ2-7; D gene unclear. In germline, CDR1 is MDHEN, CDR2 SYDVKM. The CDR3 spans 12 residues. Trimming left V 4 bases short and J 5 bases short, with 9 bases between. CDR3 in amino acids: CASSSSVNEQYF. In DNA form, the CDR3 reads TGTGCCAGCAGTTCGTCGGTGAACGAGCAGTACTTC.

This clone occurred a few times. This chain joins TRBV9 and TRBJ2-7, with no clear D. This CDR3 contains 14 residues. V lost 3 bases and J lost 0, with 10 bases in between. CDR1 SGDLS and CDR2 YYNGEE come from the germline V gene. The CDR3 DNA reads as TGTGCCAGCAGCGCTACTTCCGTCTCCTACGAGCAGTACTTC. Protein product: CASSATSVSYEQYF.

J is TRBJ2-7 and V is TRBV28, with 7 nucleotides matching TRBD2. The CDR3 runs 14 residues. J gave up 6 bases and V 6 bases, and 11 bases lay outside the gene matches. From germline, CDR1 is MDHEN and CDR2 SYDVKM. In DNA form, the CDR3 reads TGTGCCAGCAGCACGCCTAATAGCGGGCTCGAGCAGTACTTC. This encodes CASSTPNSGLEQYF.

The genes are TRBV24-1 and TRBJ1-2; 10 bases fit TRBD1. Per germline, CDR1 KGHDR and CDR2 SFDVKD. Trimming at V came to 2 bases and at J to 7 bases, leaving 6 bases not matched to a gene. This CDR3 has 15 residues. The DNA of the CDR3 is TGTGCCACCAGTGATTGGACAGGGGGAGGAGGTGGCTACACCTTC. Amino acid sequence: CATSDWTGGGGGYTF.

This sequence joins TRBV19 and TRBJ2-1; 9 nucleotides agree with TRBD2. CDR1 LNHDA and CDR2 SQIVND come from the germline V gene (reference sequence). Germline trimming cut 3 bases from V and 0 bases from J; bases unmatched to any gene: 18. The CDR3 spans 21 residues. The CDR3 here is CASSIGVGGSGSTRSYNEQFF. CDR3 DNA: TGTGCCAGTAGTATTGGGGTAGGGGGTAGCGGGAGTACCCGCTCCTACAATGAGCAGTTCTTC. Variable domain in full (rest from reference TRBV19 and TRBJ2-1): DGGITQSPKYLFRKEGQNVTLSCEQNLNHDAMYWYRQDPGQGLRLIYYSQIVNDFQKGDIAEGYSVSREKKESFPLTVTSAQKNPTAFYLCASSIGVGGSGSTRSYNEQFFGPGTRLTVL.